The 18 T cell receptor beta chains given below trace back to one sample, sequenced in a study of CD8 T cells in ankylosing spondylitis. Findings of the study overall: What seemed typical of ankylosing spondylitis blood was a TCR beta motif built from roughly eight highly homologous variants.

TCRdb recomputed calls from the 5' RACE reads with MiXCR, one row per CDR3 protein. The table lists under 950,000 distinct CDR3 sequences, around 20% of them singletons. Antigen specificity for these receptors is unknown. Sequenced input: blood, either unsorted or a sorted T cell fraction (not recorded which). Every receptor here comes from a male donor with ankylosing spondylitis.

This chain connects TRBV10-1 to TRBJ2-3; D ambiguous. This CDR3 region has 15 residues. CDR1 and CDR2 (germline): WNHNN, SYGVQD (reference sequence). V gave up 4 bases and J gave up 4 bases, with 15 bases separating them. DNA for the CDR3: TGCGCCAGCAGTGGAAGGGTAGGCGGTTCAGATACGCAGTATTTT. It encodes CASSGRVGGSDTQYF.

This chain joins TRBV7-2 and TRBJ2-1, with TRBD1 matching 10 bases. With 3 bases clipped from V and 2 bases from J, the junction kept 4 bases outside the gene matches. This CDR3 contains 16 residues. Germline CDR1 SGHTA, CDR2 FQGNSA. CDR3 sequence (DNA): TGTGCCAGCAGCTTTCGTGGGACAGGGGCCTACAATGAGCAGTTCTTC. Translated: CASSFRGTGAYNEQFF.

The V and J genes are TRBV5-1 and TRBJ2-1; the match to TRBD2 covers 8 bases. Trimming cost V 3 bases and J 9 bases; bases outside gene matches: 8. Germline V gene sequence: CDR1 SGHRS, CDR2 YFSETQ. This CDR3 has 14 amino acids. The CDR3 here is CASSSGGGNGEQFF. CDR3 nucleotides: TGCGCCAGCAGCTCCGGGGGGGGGAACGGTGAGCAGTTCTTC.

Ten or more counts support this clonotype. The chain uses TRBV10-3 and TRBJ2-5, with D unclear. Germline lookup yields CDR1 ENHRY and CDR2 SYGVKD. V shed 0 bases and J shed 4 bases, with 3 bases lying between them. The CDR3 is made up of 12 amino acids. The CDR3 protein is CAISESGETQYF. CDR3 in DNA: TGTGCCATCAGTGAGTCGGGAGAGACCCAGTACTTC.

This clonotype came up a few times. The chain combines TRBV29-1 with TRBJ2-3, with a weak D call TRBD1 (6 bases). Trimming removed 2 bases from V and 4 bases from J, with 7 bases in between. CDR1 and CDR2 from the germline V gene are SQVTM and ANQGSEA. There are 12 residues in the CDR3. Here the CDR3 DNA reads TGCAGCGTTGAAAGACAGGCAGATACGCAGTATTTT. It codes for CSVERQADTQYF.

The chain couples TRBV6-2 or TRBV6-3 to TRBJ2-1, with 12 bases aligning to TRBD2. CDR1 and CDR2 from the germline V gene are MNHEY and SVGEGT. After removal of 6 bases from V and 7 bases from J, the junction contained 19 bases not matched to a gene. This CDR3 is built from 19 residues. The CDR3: CASRAPVGGDLAGGNEQFF. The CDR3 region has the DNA TGTGCCAGCAGAGCCCCCGTCGGCGGGGATCTAGCGGGGGGGAATGAGCAGTTCTTC.

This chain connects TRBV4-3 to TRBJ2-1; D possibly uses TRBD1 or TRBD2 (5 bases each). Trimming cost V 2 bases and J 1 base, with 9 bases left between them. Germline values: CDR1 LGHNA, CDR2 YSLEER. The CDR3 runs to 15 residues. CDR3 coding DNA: TGCGCCAGCAGCCAACGGGACGGTTCCTACAATGAGCAGTTCTTC. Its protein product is CASSQRDGSYNEQFF.

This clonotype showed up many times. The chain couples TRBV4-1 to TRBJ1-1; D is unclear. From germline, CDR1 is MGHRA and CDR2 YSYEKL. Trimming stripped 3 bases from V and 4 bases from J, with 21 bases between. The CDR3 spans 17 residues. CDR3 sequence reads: CASSQRVPRAGVTEAFF. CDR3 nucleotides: TGCGCCAGCAGCCAGAGAGTACCCCGCGCGGGAGTCACTGAAGCTTTCTTT.

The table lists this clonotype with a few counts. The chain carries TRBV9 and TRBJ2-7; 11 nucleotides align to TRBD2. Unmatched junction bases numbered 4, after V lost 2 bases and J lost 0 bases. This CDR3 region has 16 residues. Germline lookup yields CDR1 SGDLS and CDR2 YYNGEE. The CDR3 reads CASSVLAGGPSYEQYF. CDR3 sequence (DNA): TGTGCCAGCAGCGTCCTAGCGGGGGGACCCTCCTACGAGCAGTACTTC.

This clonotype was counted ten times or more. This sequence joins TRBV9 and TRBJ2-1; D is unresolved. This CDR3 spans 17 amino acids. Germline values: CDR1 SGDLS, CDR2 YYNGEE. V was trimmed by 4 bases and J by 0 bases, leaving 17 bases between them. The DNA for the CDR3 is TGTGCCAGCAGCCTCCCCTTTGGGCGGAGCTCCTACAATGAGCAGTTCTTC. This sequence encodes CASSLPFGRSSYNEQFF.

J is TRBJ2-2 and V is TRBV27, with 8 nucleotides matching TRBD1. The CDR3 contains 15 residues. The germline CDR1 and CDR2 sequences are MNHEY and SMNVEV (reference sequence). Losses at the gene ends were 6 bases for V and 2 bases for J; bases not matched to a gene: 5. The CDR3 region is CASRTGELNTGELFF. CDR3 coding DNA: TGTGCCAGCAGGACAGGGGAACTCAACACCGGGGAGCTGTTTTTT.

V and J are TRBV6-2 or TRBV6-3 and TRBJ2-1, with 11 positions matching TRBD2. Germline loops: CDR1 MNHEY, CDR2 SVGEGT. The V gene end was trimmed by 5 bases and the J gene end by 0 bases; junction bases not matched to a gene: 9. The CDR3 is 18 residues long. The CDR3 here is CASSGRLAGGSSYNEQFF. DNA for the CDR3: TGTGCCAGCAGTGGCCGGCTAGCGGGGGGAAGCTCCTACAATGAGCAGTTCTTC.

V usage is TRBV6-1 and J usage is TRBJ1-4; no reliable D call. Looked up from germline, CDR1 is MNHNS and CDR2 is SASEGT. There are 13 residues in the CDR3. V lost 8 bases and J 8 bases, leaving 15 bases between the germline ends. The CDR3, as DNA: TGTGCCAGCGGGGTGTCAGGAGAAGAAAAACTGTTTTTT. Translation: CASGVSGEEKLFF.

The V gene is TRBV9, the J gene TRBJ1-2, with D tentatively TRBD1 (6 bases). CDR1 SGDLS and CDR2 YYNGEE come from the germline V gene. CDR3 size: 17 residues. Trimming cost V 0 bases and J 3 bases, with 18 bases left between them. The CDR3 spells CASSVDRVANGDYGYTF. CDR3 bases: TGTGCCAGCAGCGTAGACAGGGTGGCAAACGGGGACTATGGCTACACCTTC.

DNA for the CDR3: TGTGCCCTGGACAACCTTTCCTACAATGAGCAGTTCTTC. Protein product: CALDNLSYNEQFF. The rearrangement links TRBV21-1 to TRBJ2-1; the D call TRBD1 from the table was never checked on the DNA. TRBV21-1 corresponds to a pseudogene. There are 13 residues in the CDR3.

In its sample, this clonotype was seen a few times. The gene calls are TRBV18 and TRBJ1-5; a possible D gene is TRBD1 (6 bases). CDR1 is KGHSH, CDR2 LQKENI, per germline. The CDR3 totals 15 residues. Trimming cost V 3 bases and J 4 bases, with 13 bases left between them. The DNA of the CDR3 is TGTGCCAGCTCACCCCCGGGCAGGGGAAATCAGCCCCAGCATTTT. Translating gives CASSPPGRGNQPQHF.

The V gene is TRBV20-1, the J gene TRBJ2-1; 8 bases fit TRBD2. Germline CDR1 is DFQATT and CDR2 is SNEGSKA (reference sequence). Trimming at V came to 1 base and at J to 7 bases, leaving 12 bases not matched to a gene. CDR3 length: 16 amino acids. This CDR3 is CSARGRAGAGVNEQFF. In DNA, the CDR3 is TGCAGTGCTAGAGGGCGAGCGGGGGCCGGGGTGAATGAGCAGTTCTTC.

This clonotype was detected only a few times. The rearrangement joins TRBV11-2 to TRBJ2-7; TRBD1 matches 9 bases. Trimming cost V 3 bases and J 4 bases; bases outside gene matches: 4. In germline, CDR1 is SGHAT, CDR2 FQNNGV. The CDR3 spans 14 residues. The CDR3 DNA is TGTGCCAGCAGCTTGGACAGGGGTCGGTACGAGCAGTACTTC. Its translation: CASSLDRGRYEQYF.